The 24 T cell receptor beta chains listed next were all sequenced from one sample in a study of neurological immune-mediated disorders. TCRdb called the 5' RACE reads again in MiXCR, with one record for every CDR3 protein. The data show about 52,000 distinct CDR3 sequences, around 4% seen once. The source material was PBMCs. The receptors stem from a man in his sixties with multiple sclerosis.

The sample holds many counts of this clonotype. This chain joins TRBV11-2 and TRBJ1-6; 7 nucleotides line up with TRBD1. CDR1 is SGHAT and CDR2 is FQNNGV in the germline V gene. V trimming: 4 bases; J trimming: 0 bases; junction bases outside the gene matches: 12. The CDR3 contains 19 residues. The CDR3 sequence: CASSSVDRAASSYNSPLHF. DNA of the CDR3: TGTGCCAGCAGCTCCGTCGACAGGGCGGCAAGCTCCTATAATTCACCCCTCCACTTT.

This clonotype has at least ten counts. The chain joins TRBV10-3 to TRBJ1-1; maybe TRBD1 (5 bases). CDR1 is ENHRY, CDR2 SYGVKD, per germline. The CDR3 extends over 13 amino acids. V was pared by 9 bases and J by 4 bases, with 15 bases between. CDR3 DNA: TGTGCCATTTGTAATACAGGAGGCACTGAAGCTTTCTTT. Its protein is CAICNTGGTEAFF.

On this clonotype: A much larger clone differs by one base, so this may be a read error. The chain is built from TRBV6-6 and TRBJ2-1; 8 bases align to TRBD2. In germline, CDR1 is MNHNY, CDR2 SVGAGI (reference sequence). The CDR3 extends over 15 amino acids. The CDR3 DNA sequence: TGTGCCAGCAGTCCCACTAGCGGCATGGACAATGCGCAGTTCTTC. Its translation is CASSPTSGMDNAQFF.

This clonotype was recorded many times. The chain combines TRBV7-9 with TRBJ2-3, with 7 bases identical to TRBD2. There are 15 residues in the CDR3. Germline values: CDR1 SEHNR, CDR2 FQNEAQ (reference sequence). After removal of 4 bases from V and 5 bases from J, the junction contained 9 bases not matched to a gene. CDR3 region: CASSSNNGGEDTQYF. CDR3 in DNA: TGTGCCAGCAGCTCGAATAATGGGGGGGAAGATACGCAGTATTTT.

This clonotype was seen a few times. The rearrangement joins TRBV25-1 to TRBJ1-1; 9 bases agree with TRBD1. Trimming at V came to 5 bases and at J to 6 bases, leaving 7 bases not matched to a gene. Germline CDR1 is MGHDK and CDR2 is SYGVNS. This CDR3 comprises 14 residues. The CDR3 DNA is TGTGCCAGCAGTAGACAGGGGGAAGGGCCTGAAGCTTTCTTT. This codes for CASSRQGEGPEAFF. Complete variable domain (other parts from reference TRBV25-1 and TRBJ1-1): EADIYQTPRYLVIGTGKKITLECSQTMGHDKMYWYQQDPGMELHLIHYSYGVNSTEKGDLSSESTVSRIRTEHFPLTLESARPSHTSQYLCASSRQGEGPEAFFGQGTRLTVV.

In its sample, this clonotype was seen many times. V gene TRBV3-1 combines with J gene TRBJ2-6; 9 nucleotides line up with TRBD2. Germline values: CDR1 LGHDT, CDR2 YNNKEL (reference sequence). Unmatched junction bases numbered 1, after V lost 1 base and J lost 3 bases. This CDR3 comprises 16 residues. Here the CDR3 DNA reads TGTGCCAGCAGCCAAGGAGCGGGGGGTGGGGCCAACGTCCTGACTTTC. Protein sequence: CASSQGAGGGANVLTF.

This clonotype was detected many times. The genes are TRBV24-1 and TRBJ2-3; TRBD2 aligns across 8 bases. From germline, CDR1 is KGHDR and CDR2 SFDVKD. V was clipped by 5 bases and J by 4 bases; unmatched bases: 4. This CDR3 comprises 14 residues. The CDR3 is CATSVSGIADTQYF. The DNA for the CDR3 is TGTGCCACCAGTGTTAGCGGGATTGCAGATACGCAGTATTTT.

This clonotype was seen more than once but under ten times. The rearrangement uses TRBV11-2 and TRBJ2-6, with no clear D. The V gene's germline CDR1 is SGHAT and CDR2 FQNNGV. V shed 6 bases and J shed 2 bases, with 11 bases lying between them. This CDR3 comprises 15 residues. CDR3 sequence (DNA): TGTGCCAGCAGTAAAGGGCTCGCTGGGGCCAACGTCCTGACTTTC. Encoded protein: CASSKGLAGANVLTF.

This clonotype has at least ten counts. The genes are TRBV29-1 and TRBJ1-1, with TRBD1 as a possible D gene (6 bases). The germline gives CDR1 SQVTM, CDR2 ANQGSEA. V was trimmed by 0 bases and J by 0 bases, leaving 17 bases between them. This CDR3 contains 17 residues. The CDR3 DNA is TGCAGCGTTGAAGATCGGGGCAGGGGAAAGATGAACACTGAAGCTTTCTTT. Residues: CSVEDRGRGKMNTEAFF.

This clonotype was counted between two and nine times. The rearrangement uses TRBV20-1 and TRBJ1-1; 7 bases line up with TRBD1. V shed 3 bases and J 11 bases; nucleotides not matched to a gene: 12. Germline CDR1 DFQATT, CDR2 SNEGSKA (reference sequence). The CDR3 length is 13 residues. DNA for the CDR3: TGCAGTGCTAGGGCAGACAGGGCGAGGGACGCTTTCTTT. This translates into CSARADRARDAFF.

This clonotype was observed many times. The chain joins TRBV29-1 to TRBJ2-5; D could derive from TRBD1 or TRBD2 (6 bases each). The CDR3 covers 12 residues. The germline CDR1 and CDR2 sequences are SQVTM and ANQGSEA. Trimming pared 0 bases from V and 7 bases from J, leaving 9 bases between. CDR3 protein: CSVEEQGGTQYF. CDR3 DNA: TGCAGCGTTGAAGAACAGGGAGGGACCCAGTACTTC. Combining the CDR3 with reference TRBV29-1 and TRBJ2-5 gives the whole variable domain SAVISQKPSRDICQRGTSLTIQCQVDSQVTMMFWYRQQPGQSLTLIATANQGSEATYESGFVIDKFPISRPNLTFSTLTVSNMSPEDSSIYLCSVEEQGGTQYFGPGTRLLVL.

This clonotype was seen at least ten times. The chain combines TRBV18 with TRBJ2-3, with 11 bases matching TRBD1. The V gene's germline CDR1 is KGHSH and CDR2 LQKENI. This CDR3 has 14 amino acids. J was trimmed by 5 bases and V by 3 bases; bases with no gene match: 1. The CDR3 sequence is CASSPGTGGDTQYF. Here the CDR3 DNA reads TGTGCCAGCTCACCCGGGACAGGGGGAGATACGCAGTATTTT. The whole variable domain, remainder taken from reference TRBV18 and TRBJ2-3, is NAGVMQNPRHLVRRRGQEARLRCSPMKGHSHVYWYRQLPEEGLKFMVYLQKENIIDESGMPKERFSAEFPKEGPSILRIQQVVRGDSAAYFCASSPGTGGDTQYFGPGTRLTVL.

In this sample, this clonotype turned up many times. The chain combines TRBV7-8 with TRBJ2-3; 7 bases match TRBD2. The CDR3 is made up of 15 amino acids. Germline assignment: CDR1 SGHVS and CDR2 FQNEAQ. Losses at the gene ends were 5 bases for V and 4 bases for J; bases not matched to a gene: 9. The chain's CDR3 is CASSPRSGDADTQYF. The CDR3 DNA reads TGTGCCAGCAGCCCCCGCAGCGGGGACGCAGATACGCAGTATTTT.

This clonotype was seen ten or more times. This chain uses TRBV3-1 with TRBJ1-2; unclear D gene. CDR3 length: 12 amino acids. CDR1 and CDR2 (germline): LGHDT, YNNKEL (reference sequence). Between the trimmed V and J ends, which lost 8 bases and 7 bases, there was a span of 14 bases. CDR3 protein: CASGVWESGYTF. The CDR3 DNA reads TGTGCCAGCGGGGTATGGGAGAGTGGCTACACCTTC.

This clonotype showed up many times. The chain has TRBV20-1 and TRBJ2-1, with D possibly matching TRBD2 (6 bases). The V and J ends lost 4 bases and 10 bases respectively, with 14 bases between them. CDR1 is DFQATT, CDR2 SNEGSKA, per germline (reference sequence). CDR3 length equals 12 residues. The CDR3 sequence is CSATKTSWEQFF. The CDR3 DNA reads TGCAGTGCTACGAAAACTAGCTGGGAGCAGTTCTTC.

This clonotype came up many times. The J gene is TRBJ1-2, the V gene TRBV7-8; D call uncertain. There are 11 residues in the CDR3. The V and J ends lost 4 bases and 8 bases respectively, with 8 bases between them. Germline V lookup: CDR1 SGHVS, CDR2 FQNEAQ. The CDR3 here is CASSSERGYTF. The CDR3 region has the DNA TGTGCCAGCAGCTCCGAAAGGGGCTACACCTTC.

The CDR3 loop reads CASRMATDTQYF. The CDR3 nucleotides read TGTGCCAGCAGGATGGCAACAGATACGCAGTATTTT. The rearrangement links TRBV2 to TRBJ2-3, with D unclear. V lost 6 bases, J lost 3 bases, and 7 bases lay in between. The CDR3 totals 12 residues. Germline V gene sequence: CDR1 SNHLY, CDR2 FYNNEI.

This clonotype was detected ten times or more. The chain recombines TRBV5-1 with TRBJ2-7, with D unclear. The CDR3 has 12 amino acids. CDR1 is SGHRS and CDR2 is YFSETQ in the germline V gene. The V end lost 4 bases, the J end lost 9 bases, and 14 bases lay between the germline ends. The CDR3 loop is CASSGEAGGQYF. DNA for the CDR3: TGCGCCAGCAGCGGCGAGGCAGGCGGGCAGTACTTC.

This clonotype appeared many times. The rearrangement uses TRBV5-1 and TRBJ2-1; 7 bases are shared with TRBD1. The germline V gene has CDR1 SGHRS and CDR2 YFSETQ. The CDR3 extends over 13 amino acids. V was clipped by 4 bases and J by 7 bases; unmatched bases: 5. CDR3 protein: CASSIDRVNEQFF. The CDR3 DNA is TGCGCCAGCAGCATAGACAGGGTAAATGAGCAGTTCTTC.

This clonotype was seen at least ten times. The chain carries TRBV20-1 and TRBJ1-2, with 7 bases identical to TRBD1. The CDR3 has 16 amino acids. The V gene's germline CDR1 is DFQATT and CDR2 SNEGSKA (reference sequence). After removal of 2 bases from V and 2 bases from J, the junction contained 11 bases not matched to a gene. The CDR3 reads CSARFGLGQQNYGYTF. The CDR3 DNA follows: TGCAGTGCTAGATTTGGGCTGGGACAGCAGAACTATGGCTACACCTTC.

This clonotype was picked up many times. The chain joins TRBV5-1 to TRBJ1-1; 7 bases align to TRBD1. The CDR3 extends over 17 amino acids. Losses at the gene ends were 0 bases for V and 4 bases for J; bases not matched to a gene: 12. CDR1 and CDR2 (germline): SGHRS, YFSETQ. CDR3 protein: CASSLDRGRGIITEAFF. DNA of the CDR3: TGCGCCAGCAGCTTGGATAGGGGGCGCGGGATTATCACTGAAGCTTTCTTT.

The chain joins TRBV5-1 to TRBJ1-5; TRBD1 might be the D (5 bases). Trimming took 4 bases from V and 4 from J, leaving 21 bases between them. Germline CDR1 reads SGHRS; CDR2 reads YFSETQ. The CDR3 has 17 residues. The CDR3 nucleotides are TGCGCCAGCAGCCCAGGCACGACAGTTGAGGGGAATCAGCCCCAGCATTTT. Encoded protein: CASSPGTTVEGNQPQHF.

This clonotype was counted many times. The chain joins TRBV12-3 or TRBV12-4 to TRBJ2-5; TRBD2 might be the D (5 bases). Trimming stripped 1 base from V and 5 bases from J, with 11 bases between. CDR3 size: 14 residues. CDR3 protein: CASSLVGGLETQYF. Written as DNA, the CDR3 is TGTGCCAGCAGTTTAGTCGGAGGATTGGAGACCCAGTACTTC.

This clonotype was found many times. The rearrangement links TRBV6-6 to TRBJ2-1, with 9 positions matching TRBD2. V lost 5 bases to trimming and J lost 0 bases; unmatched junction nucleotides: 8. There are 17 residues in the CDR3. CDR1 MNHNY and CDR2 SVGAGI come from the germline V gene (reference sequence). The CDR3 is CASSPRSSGGSYNEQFF. CDR3 DNA: TGTGCCAGCAGTCCCCGAAGTAGCGGGGGCTCCTACAATGAGCAGTTCTTC.